One sample yielded the 18 T cell receptor beta chains listed below, sequenced in a study of vaccination and CD4 T cells after COVID-19. Treatment noted: roughly 10-day PBMC culture with coronavirus spike peptide pools or control peptides (ViraFEST assay). For these TCRs, the target antigens are not known. Oncomine TCR Beta short-read sequencing was applied to DNA from cultured CD4+ T cells. TCRdb re-analysed the PCR reads in MiXCR, keeping a single row per CDR3 protein. The sample lists about 20,000 distinct CDR3 sequences, 60% occurring once. Specimen: CD4+ T cells from blood, cultured in vitro, collected after SARS-CoV-2 vaccination. The receptors here all came from a human donor who had recovered from COVID-19.

The chain carries TRBV20-1 and TRBJ1-1; D is perhaps TRBD1 (6 bases). The CDR3 consists of 15 residues. Deletions cut 3 bases from V and 3 bases from J, with 17 bases between. Germline V gene lookup returns CDR1 DFQATT and CDR2 SNEGSKA (reference sequence). The chain's CDR3 is CSARKAGQTDTEAFF. For the CDR3, the DNA is TGCAGTGCTAGGAAAGCGGGACAAACAGACACTGAAGCTTTCTTT.

The chain couples TRBV7-2 to TRBJ2-2; D perhaps matches TRBD1 (5 bases). The germline V gene encodes CDR1 SGHTA and CDR2 FQGNSA. Trimming took off 0 bases at V and 5 bases at J, with 10 bases between the two ends. CDR3 size: 15 residues. CDR3 protein: CASSLATGRTGELFF. Written as DNA, the CDR3 is TGTGCCAGCAGCTTAGCTACAGGCAGGACCGGGGAGCTGTTTTTT.

The rearrangement uses TRBV5-4 and TRBJ1-2; tentative D call: TRBD1 (6 bases). The CDR3 sequence is 14 residues long. The V gene's germline CDR1 is SGHNT and CDR2 YYREEE (reference sequence). Trimming shortened V by 2 bases and J by 7 bases, and 15 bases separated the two germline ends. In nucleotides, the CDR3 is TGTGCCAGCAGCTTTATCGGGGACATCTCTGGCTACACCTTC. Encoded protein: CASSFIGDISGYTF.

The chain uses TRBV5-4 and TRBJ2-5; D call uncertain. CDR3 size: 13 residues. The germline V gene encodes CDR1 SGHNT and CDR2 YYREEE (reference sequence). V was trimmed by 0 bases and J by 3 bases, leaving 6 bases between them. CDR3 residues: CASSLDQKETQYF. CDR3 DNA sequence: TGTGCCAGCAGCTTGGACCAGAAAGAGACCCAGTACTTC.

This chain connects TRBV20-1 to TRBJ2-1, with TRBD2 identical over 13 bases. The CDR3 runs 14 residues. J was trimmed by 10 bases and V by 4 bases; bases with no gene match: 7. Germline CDR1 DFQATT, CDR2 SNEGSKA (reference sequence). CDR3 amino acids: CSAITSGGAREQFF. The CDR3, as DNA: TGCAGTGCTATTACTAGCGGGGGGGCCCGGGAGCAGTTCTTC.

This clonotype showed up just a few times. In nucleotides, the CDR3 is TGTGCCAGCAGCCGGGGACAGGTCAACACTGAAGCTTTCTTT. It specifies CASSRGQVNTEAFF. The chain joins TRBV12-3 or TRBV12-4 to TRBJ1-1; 8 positions match TRBD1. Germline trimming cut 6 bases from V and 2 bases from J; bases unmatched to any gene: 5. The CDR3 sequence is 14 residues long.

This chain links TRBV7-7 with TRBJ2-2; D is possibly TRBD2 (6 bases). CDR3 size: 14 residues. Trimming left V 6 bases short and J 0 bases short, with 8 bases between. Germline V lookup: CDR1 SSHAT, CDR2 FNYEAQ (reference sequence). In DNA, the CDR3 is TGTGCCAGCAGGGAGGGGACGAACACCGGGGAGCTGTTTTTT. Amino acid sequence: CASREGTNTGELFF.

The chain recombines TRBV2 with TRBJ1-1, with 9 bases lining up with TRBD1. The CDR3 covers 14 residues. The germline gives CDR1 SNHLY, CDR2 FYNNEI. The J segment lost 4 bases and the V segment lost 4 bases, leaving 4 bases of the junction unmatched. The DNA of the CDR3 is TGTGCCAGCAGTGTTGCGGGACAGGGCACTGAAGCTTTCTTT. Amino acid sequence: CASSVAGQGTEAFF.

This clonotype was counted between two and nine times. The chain employs TRBV12-3 or TRBV12-4 and TRBJ1-1; the D is unclear. CDR3 length: 13 amino acids. V was cut by 5 bases and J by 1 base, with 8 bases left in between. The CDR3 nucleotides are TGTGCCAGCAGTACCCCACCGAACACTGAAGCTTTCTTT. Protein: CASSTPPNTEAFF.

This chain connects TRBV7-9 to TRBJ2-3; D ambiguous. This CDR3 spans 14 amino acids. V lost 5 bases and J 0 bases, leaving 9 bases between the germline ends. Germline-derived CDR1 and CDR2 are SEHNR and FQNEAQ (reference sequence). The CDR3 loop reads CASSPTASTDTQYF. CDR3 coding DNA: TGTGCCAGCAGCCCAACCGCCAGCACAGATACGCAGTATTTT.

The CDR3 DNA reads TGCAGCGTTCCTCGGACAGGGGGGACTGAAGCTTTCTTT. This encodes CSVPRTGGTEAFF. The chain employs TRBV29-1 and TRBJ1-1, with 10 bases identical to TRBD1. CDR1 is SQVTM and CDR2 is ANQGSEA in the germline V gene. The CDR3 covers 13 residues. Trimming removed 5 bases from V and 5 bases from J; junction bases left unmatched: 5.

The chain carries TRBV2 and TRBJ1-1, with D tentatively TRBD1 (5 bases). CDR3 size: 15 residues. Trimming pared 6 bases from V and 0 bases from J, leaving 14 bases between. Germline values: CDR1 SNHLY, CDR2 FYNNEI. CDR3 amino acids: CASSQPGRVNTEAFF. For the CDR3, the DNA is TGTGCCAGCAGCCAGCCAGGGAGGGTGAACACTGAAGCTTTCTTT.

The chain uses TRBV20-1 and TRBJ2-7; D not certain. The CDR3 totals 15 residues. Trimming left V 3 bases short and J 0 bases short, with 15 bases between. Germline V gene lookup returns CDR1 DFQATT and CDR2 SNEGSKA (reference sequence). The CDR3 here is CSASSGGVSSYEQYF. The CDR3 DNA reads as TGCAGTGCTAGTTCCGGCGGAGTTAGCTCCTACGAGCAGTACTTC.

The rearrangement uses TRBV4-1 and TRBJ2-3; 8 bases line up with TRBD1. The CDR3 extends over 15 amino acids. V gave up 4 bases and J gave up 6 bases; unmatched junction bases: 9. The germline CDR1 and CDR2 sequences are MGHRA and YSYEKL. CDR3 in DNA: TGCGCCAGCAGCCCTTTTTCCCGGGACAGGGATACGCAGTATTTT. Its translation: CASSPFSRDRDTQYF.

The rearrangement uses TRBV10-3 and TRBJ1-3; unclear D gene. Trimming removed 4 bases at V and 0 bases at J, with 10 bases between. CDR3 size: 15 residues. Germline loops: CDR1 ENHRY, CDR2 SYGVKD. CDR3 residues: CAISVNGGSGNTIYF. CDR3 sequence (DNA): TGTGCCATCAGTGTTAACGGTGGCTCTGGAAACACCATATATTTT.

The chain uses TRBV6-2 or TRBV6-3 and TRBJ1-1; D is possibly TRBD1 (5 bases). CDR3 length: 13 residues. V lost 4 bases and J 3 bases, leaving 9 bases between the germline ends. Germline values: CDR1 MNHEY, CDR2 SVGEGT. In DNA, the CDR3 is TGTGCCAGCAGTTGGGACGTGGACACTGAAGCTTTCTTT. This codes for CASSWDVDTEAFF.

This clonotype was recorded a few times. The J gene is TRBJ2-5, the V gene TRBV6-2 or TRBV6-3; weak D call: TRBD2 (5 bases). The germline V gene encodes CDR1 MNHEY and CDR2 SVGEGT. Trimming removed 6 bases from V and 1 base from J, with 12 bases in between. The CDR3 has 14 amino acids. CDR3 DNA: TGTGCCAGCAGCCTAGCCGGACCCCAAGAGACCCAGTACTTC. Translated: CASSLAGPQETQYF.

The V gene is TRBV5-1, the J gene TRBJ2-3; D might be TRBD2 (5 bases). The V gene lost 0 bases and the J gene lost 7 bases, with 15 bases spanning the gap. Germline lookup yields CDR1 SGHRS and CDR2 YFSETQ. This CDR3 is built from 15 residues. CDR3 DNA: TGCGCCAGCAGCTTGGAACTAGTTAGTCTAAATACGCAGTATTTT. This gives the protein CASSLELVSLNTQYF.